This T cell receptor (beta chain) comes out of a study of T cells after posttransplantation cyclophosphamide. Peripheral blood was collected from the related graft donor on the marrow donation day. The method was immunoSEQ multiplex PCR; TCRdb's version includes in-frame clones alone and lacks a portion of them. The sample holds about 7,300 clones, more than 85% seen once. CDR1 is SNHLY, CDR2 FYNNEI, per germline. The CDR3 is made up of 13 amino acids. Germline trimming cut 5 bases from V and 8 bases from J; bases unmatched to any gene: 6. Study results and limitations: TRB overlap between skin or GI tissue T cells and blood was limited. TRB clonality was highly associated with recipient CMV seropositivity and reactivation. Later blood repertoires were often dominated by clones from the donor CD8+ memory compartment.

On this clone: Its target is not known.

The sequenced material came from CD4+ T cells sorted from blood. This sequence joins TRBV2 and TRBJ1-2, with TRBD1 matching over 9 bases. The origin of this receptor is a woman in her fifties or sixties in good health and a related stem cell transplant donor. DNA of the CDR3: TGTGCCAGCAGTAAGGACAGGGGATGGGGCTACACCTTC. As protein: CASSKDRGWGYTF.